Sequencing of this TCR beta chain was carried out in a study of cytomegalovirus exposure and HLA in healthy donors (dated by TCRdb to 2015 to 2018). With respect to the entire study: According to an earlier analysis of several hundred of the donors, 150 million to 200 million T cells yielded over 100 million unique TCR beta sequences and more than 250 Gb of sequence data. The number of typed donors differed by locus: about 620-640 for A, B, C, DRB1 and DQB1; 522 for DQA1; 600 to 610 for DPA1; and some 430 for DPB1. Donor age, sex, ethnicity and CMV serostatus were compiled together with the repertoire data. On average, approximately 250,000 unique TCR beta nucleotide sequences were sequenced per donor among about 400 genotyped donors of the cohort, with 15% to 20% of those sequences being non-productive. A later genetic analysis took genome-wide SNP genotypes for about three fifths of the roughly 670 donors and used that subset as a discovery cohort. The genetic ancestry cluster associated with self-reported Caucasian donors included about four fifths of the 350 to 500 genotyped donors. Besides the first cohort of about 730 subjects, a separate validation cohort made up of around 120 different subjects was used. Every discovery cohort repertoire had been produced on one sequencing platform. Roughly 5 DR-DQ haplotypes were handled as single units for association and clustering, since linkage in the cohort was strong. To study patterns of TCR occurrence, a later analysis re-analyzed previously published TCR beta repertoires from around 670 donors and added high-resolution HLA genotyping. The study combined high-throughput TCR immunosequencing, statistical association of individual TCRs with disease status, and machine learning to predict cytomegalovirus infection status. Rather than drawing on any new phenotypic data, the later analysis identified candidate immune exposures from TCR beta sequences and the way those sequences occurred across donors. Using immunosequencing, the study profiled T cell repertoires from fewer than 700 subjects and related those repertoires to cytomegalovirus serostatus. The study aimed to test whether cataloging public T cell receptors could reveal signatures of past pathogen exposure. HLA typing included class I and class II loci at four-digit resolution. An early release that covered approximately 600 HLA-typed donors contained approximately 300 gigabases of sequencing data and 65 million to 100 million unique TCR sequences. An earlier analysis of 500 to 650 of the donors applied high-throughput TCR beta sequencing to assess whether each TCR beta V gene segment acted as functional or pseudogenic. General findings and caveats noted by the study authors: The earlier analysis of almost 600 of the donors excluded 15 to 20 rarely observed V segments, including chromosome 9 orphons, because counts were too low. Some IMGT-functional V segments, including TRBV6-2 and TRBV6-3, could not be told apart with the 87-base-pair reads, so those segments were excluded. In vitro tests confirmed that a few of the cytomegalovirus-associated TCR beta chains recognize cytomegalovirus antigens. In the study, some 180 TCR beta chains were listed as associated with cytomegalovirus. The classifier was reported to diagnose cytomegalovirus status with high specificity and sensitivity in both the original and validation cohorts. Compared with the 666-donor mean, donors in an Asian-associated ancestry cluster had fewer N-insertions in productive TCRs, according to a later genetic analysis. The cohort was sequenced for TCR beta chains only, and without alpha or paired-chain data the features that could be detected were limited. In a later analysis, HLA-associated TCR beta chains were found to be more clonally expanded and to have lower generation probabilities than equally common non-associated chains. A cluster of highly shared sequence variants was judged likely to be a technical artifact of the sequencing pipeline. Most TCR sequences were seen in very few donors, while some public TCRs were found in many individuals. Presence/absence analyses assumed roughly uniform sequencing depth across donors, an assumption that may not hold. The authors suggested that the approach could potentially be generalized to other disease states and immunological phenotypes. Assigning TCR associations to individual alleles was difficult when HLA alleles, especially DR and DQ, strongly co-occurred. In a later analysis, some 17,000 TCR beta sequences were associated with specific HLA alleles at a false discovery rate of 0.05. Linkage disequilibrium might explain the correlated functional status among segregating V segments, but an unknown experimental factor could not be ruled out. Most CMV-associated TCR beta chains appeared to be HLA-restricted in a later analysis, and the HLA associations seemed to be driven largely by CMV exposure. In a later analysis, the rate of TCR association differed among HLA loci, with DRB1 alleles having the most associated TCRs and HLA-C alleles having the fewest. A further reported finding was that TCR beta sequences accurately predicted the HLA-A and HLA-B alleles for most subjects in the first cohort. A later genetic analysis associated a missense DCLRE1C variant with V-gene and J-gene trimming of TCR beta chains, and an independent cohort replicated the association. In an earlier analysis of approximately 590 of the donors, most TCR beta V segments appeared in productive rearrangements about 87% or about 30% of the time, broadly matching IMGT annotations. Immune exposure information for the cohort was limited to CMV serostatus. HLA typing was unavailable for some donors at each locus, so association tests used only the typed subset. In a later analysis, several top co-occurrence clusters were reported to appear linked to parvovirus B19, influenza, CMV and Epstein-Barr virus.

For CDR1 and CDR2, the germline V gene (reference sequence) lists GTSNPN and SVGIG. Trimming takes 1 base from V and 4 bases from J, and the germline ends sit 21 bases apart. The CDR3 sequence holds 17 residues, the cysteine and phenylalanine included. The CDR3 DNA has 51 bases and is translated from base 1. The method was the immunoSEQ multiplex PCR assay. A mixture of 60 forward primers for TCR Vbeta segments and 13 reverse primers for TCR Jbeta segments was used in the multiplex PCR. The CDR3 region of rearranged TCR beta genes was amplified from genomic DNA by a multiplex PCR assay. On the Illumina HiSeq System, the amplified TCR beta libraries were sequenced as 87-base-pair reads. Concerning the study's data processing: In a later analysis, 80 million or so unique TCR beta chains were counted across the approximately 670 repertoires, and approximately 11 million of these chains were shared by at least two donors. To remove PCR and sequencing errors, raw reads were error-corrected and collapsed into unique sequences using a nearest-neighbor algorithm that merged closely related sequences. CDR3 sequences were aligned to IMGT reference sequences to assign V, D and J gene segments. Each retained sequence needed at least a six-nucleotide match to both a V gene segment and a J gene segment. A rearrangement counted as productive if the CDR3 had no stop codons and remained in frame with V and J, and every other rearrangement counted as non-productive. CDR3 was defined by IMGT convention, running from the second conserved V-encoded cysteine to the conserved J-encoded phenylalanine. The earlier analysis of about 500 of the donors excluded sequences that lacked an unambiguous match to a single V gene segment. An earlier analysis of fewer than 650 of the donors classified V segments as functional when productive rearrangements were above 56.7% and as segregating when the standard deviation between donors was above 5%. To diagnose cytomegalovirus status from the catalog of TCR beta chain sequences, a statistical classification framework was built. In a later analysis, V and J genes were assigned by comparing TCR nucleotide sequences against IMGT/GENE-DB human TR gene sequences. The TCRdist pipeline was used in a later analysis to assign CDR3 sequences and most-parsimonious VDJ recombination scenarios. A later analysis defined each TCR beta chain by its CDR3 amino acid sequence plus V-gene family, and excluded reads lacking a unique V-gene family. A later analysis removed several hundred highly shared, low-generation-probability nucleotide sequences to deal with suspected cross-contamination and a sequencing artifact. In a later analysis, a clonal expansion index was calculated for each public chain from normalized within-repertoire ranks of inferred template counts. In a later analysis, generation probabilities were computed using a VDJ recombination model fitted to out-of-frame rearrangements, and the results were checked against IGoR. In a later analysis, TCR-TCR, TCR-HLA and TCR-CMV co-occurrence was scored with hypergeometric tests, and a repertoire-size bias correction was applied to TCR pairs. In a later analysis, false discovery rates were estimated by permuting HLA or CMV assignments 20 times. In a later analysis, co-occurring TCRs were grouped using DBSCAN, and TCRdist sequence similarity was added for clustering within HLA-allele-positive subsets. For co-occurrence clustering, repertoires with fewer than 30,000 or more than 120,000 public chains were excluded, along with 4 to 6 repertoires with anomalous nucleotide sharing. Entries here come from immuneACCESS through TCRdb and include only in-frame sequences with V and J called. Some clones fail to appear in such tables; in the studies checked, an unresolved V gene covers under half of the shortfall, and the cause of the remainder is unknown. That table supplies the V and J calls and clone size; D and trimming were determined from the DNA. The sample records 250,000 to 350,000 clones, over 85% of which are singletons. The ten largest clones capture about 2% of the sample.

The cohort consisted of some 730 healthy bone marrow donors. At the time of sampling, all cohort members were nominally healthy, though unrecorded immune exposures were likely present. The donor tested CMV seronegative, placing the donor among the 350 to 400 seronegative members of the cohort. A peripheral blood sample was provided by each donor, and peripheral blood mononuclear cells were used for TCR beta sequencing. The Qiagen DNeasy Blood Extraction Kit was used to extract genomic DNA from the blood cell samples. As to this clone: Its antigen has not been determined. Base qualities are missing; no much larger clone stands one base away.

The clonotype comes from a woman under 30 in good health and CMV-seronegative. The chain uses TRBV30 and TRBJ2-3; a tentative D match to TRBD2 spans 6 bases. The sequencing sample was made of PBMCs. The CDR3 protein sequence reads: CAWSAPNELAFADTQYF. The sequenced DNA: TGTGCCTGGAGTGCCCCAAATGAACTAGCTTTCGCAGATACGCAGTATTTT.